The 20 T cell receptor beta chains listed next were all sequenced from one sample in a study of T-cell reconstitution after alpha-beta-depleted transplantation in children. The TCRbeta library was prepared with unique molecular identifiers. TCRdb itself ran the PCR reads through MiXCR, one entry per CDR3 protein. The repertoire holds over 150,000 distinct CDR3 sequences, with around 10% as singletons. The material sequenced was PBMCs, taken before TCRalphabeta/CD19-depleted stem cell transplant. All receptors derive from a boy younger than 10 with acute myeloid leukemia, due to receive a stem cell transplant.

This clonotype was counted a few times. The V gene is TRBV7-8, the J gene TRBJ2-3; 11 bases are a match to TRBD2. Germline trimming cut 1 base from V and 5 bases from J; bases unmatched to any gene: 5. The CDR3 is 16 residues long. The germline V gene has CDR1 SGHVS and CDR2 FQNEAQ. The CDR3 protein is CASSLGQLAGEDTQYF. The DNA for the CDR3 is TGTGCCAGCAGCTTAGGCCAACTAGCGGGGGAAGATACGCAGTATTTT.

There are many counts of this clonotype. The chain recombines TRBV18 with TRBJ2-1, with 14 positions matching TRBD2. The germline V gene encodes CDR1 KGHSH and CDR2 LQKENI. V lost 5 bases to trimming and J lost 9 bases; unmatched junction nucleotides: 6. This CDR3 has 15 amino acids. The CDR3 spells CASSGTSGRDVEQFF. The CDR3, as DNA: TGTGCCAGCTCAGGGACTAGCGGGAGAGATGTTGAGCAGTTCTTC.

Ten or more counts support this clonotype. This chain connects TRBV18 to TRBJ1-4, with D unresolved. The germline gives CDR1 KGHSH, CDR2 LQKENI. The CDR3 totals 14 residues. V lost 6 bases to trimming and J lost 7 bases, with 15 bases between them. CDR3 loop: CASSSPNEGEKLFF. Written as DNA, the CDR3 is TGTGCCAGCTCTAGCCCTAATGAGGGTGAAAAACTGTTTTTT. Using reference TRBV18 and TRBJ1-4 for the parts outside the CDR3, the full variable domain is NAGVMQNPRHLVRRRGQEARLRCSPMKGHSHVYWYRQLPEEGLKFMVYLQKENIIDESGMPKERFSAEFPKEGPSILRIQQVVRGDSAAYFCASSSPNEGEKLFFGSGTQLSVL.

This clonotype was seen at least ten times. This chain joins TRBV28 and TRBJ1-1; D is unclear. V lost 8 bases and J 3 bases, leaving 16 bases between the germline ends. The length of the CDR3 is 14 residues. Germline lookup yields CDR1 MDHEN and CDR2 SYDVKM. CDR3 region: CASFKRGMDTEAFF. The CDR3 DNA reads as TGTGCCAGCTTTAAGCGGGGTATGGACACTGAAGCTTTCTTT.

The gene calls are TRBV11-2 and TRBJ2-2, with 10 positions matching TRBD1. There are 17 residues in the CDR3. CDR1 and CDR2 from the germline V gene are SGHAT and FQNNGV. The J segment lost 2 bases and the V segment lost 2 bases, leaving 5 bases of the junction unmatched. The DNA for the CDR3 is TGTGCCAGCAGCTTACAGGGACAGGGGATTAACACCGGGGAGCTGTTTTTT. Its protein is CASSLQGQGINTGELFF.

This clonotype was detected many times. Written as DNA, the CDR3 is TGTGCCAGCAGCTTAGGGACAACGAACACCGGGGAGCTGTTTTTT. As protein: CASSLGTTNTGELFF. The chain carries TRBV7-2 and TRBJ2-2; TRBD1 might be the D (5 bases). Germline CDR1 is SGHTA and CDR2 is FQGNSA. Trimming removed 1 base at V and 0 bases at J, with 6 bases between. This CDR3 is 15 amino acids long.

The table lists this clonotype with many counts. CDR3 region: CASPTLFDRSNEQYV. CDR3 nucleotides: TGCGCCAGCCCAACTTTATTCGACAGGTCCAACGAGCAGTACGTC. This chain uses TRBV4-1 with TRBJ2-7, with a weak D call TRBD1 (6 bases). Germline CDR1 reads MGHRA; CDR2 reads YSYEKL. The CDR3 sequence is 15 residues long. Trimming removed 8 bases at V and 5 bases at J, with 22 bases between.

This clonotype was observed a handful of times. The CDR3 nucleotides are TGTGCCAGCAGTTTATTCGTTTCCAATGAGCAGTTCTTC. It yields the protein CASSLFVSNEQFF. The chain links TRBV28 to TRBJ2-1; D gene uncertain. CDR1 MDHEN and CDR2 SYDVKM come from the germline V gene. Trimming removed 1 base from V and 6 bases from J, with 7 bases in between. This CDR3 has 13 residues.

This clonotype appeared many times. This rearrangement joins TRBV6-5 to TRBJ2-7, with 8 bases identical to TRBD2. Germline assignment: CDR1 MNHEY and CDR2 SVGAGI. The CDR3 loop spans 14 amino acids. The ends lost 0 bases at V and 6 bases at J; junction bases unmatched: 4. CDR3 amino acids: CASSYSGLALEQYF. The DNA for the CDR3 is TGTGCCAGCAGTTACTCCGGACTAGCTCTCGAGCAGTACTTC.

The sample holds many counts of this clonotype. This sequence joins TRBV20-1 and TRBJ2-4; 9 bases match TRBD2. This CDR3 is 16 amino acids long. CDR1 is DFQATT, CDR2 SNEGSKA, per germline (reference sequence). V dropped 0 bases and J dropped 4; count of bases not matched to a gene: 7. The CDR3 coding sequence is TGCAGTGCTAGAGAGGGTAGCGGGAGTGGTAAAAACATTCAGTACTTC. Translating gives CSAREGSGSGKNIQYF.

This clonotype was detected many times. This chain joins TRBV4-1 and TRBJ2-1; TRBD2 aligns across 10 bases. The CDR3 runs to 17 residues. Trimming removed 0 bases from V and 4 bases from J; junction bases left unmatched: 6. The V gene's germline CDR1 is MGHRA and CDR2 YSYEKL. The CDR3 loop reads CASSQDSTSGMYNEQFF. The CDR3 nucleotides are TGCGCCAGCAGCCAAGATAGTACTAGCGGGATGTACAATGAGCAGTTCTTC.

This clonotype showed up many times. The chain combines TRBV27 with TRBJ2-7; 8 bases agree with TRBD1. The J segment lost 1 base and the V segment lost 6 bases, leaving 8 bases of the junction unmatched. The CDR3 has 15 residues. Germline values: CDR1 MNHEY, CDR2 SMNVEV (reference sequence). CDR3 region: CASSFDRGYSYEQYF. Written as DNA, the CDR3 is TGTGCCAGCAGCTTCGACAGGGGCTATTCCTACGAGCAGTACTTC.

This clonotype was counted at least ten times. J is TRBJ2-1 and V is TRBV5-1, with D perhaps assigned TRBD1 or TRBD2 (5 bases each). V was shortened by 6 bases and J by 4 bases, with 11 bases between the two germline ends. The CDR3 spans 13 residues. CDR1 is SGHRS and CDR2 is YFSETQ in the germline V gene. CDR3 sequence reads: CASKGSGYNEQFF. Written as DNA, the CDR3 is TGCGCCAGCAAGGGGAGCGGATACAATGAGCAGTTCTTC. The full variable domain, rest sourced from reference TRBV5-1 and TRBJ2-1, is KAGVTQTPRYLIKTRGQQVTLSCSPISGHRSVSWYQQTPGQGLQFLFEYFSETQRNKGNFPGRFSGRQFSNSRSEMNVSTLELGDSALYLCASKGSGYNEQFFGPGTRLTVL.

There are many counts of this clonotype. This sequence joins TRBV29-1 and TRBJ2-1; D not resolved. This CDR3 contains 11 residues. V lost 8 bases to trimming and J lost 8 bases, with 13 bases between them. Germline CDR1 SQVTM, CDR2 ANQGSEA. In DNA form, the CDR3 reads TGCAGCCCTCGTCTGGGGTATGAGCAGTTCTTC. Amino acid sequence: CSPRLGYEQFF.

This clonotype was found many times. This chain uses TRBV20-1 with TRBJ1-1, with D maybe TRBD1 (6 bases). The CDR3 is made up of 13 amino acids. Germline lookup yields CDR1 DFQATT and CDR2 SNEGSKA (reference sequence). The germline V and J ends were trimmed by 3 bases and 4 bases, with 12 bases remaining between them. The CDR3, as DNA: TGCAGTGCTAGTGGGGGCTCGGTCACTGAAGCTTTCTTT. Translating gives CSASGGSVTEAFF.

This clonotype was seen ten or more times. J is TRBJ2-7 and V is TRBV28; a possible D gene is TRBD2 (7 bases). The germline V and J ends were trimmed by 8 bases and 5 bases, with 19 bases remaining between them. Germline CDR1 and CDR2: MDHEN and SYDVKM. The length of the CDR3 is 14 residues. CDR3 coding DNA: TGTGCCAGCCGCCCGTGGGGGGGCCGGGACGAGCAGTACTTC. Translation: CASRPWGGRDEQYF.

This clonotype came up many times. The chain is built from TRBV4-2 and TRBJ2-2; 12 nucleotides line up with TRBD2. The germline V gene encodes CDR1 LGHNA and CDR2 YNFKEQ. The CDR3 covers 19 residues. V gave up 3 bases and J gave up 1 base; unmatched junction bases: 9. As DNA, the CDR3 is TGTGCCAGCAGCCAGAGATTTTCGGGACTAGCGGGGAACACCGGGGAGCTGTTTTTT. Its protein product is CASSQRFSGLAGNTGELFF.

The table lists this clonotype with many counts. The CDR3 DNA is TGCGCCAGCAGCGGGGGGACAGGAGACCTTCTCTTGGGCTACACCTTC. Its translation: CASSGGTGDLLLGYTF. This rearrangement joins TRBV5-1 to TRBJ1-2, with TRBD1 identical over 8 bases. Germline CDR1 SGHRS, CDR2 YFSETQ. V shed 4 bases and J 8 bases; nucleotides not matched to a gene: 16. The CDR3 has 16 amino acids.

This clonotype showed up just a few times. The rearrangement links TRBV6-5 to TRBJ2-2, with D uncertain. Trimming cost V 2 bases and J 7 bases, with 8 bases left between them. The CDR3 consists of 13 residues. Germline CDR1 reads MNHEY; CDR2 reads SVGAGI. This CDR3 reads CASSYRVRGELFF. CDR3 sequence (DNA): TGTGCCAGCAGTTACAGGGTTCGCGGGGAGCTGTTTTTT.

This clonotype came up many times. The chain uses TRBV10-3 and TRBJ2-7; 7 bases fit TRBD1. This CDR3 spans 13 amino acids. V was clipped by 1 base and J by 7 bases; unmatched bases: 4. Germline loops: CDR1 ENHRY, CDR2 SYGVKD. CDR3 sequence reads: CAISELDRKEQYF. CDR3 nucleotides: TGTGCCATCAGTGAGTTGGACAGGAAAGAGCAGTACTTC.